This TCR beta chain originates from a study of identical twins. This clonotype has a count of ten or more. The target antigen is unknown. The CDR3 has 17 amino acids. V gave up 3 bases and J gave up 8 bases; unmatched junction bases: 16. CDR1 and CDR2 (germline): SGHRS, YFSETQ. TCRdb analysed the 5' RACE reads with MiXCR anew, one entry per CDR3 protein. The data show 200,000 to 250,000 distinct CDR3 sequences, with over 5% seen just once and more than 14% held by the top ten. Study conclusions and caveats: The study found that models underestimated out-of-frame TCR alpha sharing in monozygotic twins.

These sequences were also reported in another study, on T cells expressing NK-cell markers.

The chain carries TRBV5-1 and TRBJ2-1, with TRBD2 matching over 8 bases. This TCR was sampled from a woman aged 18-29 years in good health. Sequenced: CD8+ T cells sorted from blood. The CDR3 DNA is TGCGCCAGCAGCTCATATATCGCCCTAGCGGGCCTAGATGAGCAGTTCTTC. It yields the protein CASSSYIALAGLDEQFF.